This is a list of T cell receptor beta chains from one sample in a study of blood T cell repertoires in COVID-19. The assay was immunoSEQ multiplex PCR, and TCRdb's table has in-frame clones only and misses some. The sample lists 150,000 to 200,000 clones, around nine tenths seen once, with around 3.5% in the top ten. What was sequenced was peripheral blood. The receptors stem from a man aged 18 to 30 with active or convalescent COVID-19. The CDR3 runs from the conserved cysteine through the conserved F or W. A D gene is named only where the DNA matches it firmly. A clone size is listed for some rows: how often the clone was seen (once, few, many), or a class if it is expanded.

D gene,V gene,clone size,J gene,CDR3 protein,CDR3 DNA
-,TRBV12-5,-,TRBJ1-5,CASGLVDGFNQPQHF,TGTGCTAGTGGTTTGGTAGACGGGTTCAATCAGCCCCAGCATTTT
TRBD1,TRBV18,-,TRBJ1-2,CASSEYDPGQAYGYTF,TGTGCCAGCTCAGAATACGACCCGGGACAGGCCTATGGCTACACCTTC
TRBD1,TRBV11-3,-,TRBJ2-2,CASSFRQGWNTGELFF,TGTGCCAGCAGCTTCAGACAGGGGTGGAACACCGGGGAGCTGTTTTTT
TRBD2,TRBV10-2,-,TRBJ2-5,CASTQGGFYQETQYF,TGCGCCAGCACCCAGGGAGGGTTTTACCAAGAGACCCAGTACTTC
TRBD2,TRBV7-3,-,TRBJ2-1,CASSRTSGDNEQFF,TGTGCCAGCAGCCGGACTAGCGGGGACAATGAGCAGTTCTTC
TRBD2,TRBV7-9,-,TRBJ2-3,CASSGTSGVTDTQYF,TGTGCCAGCAGCGGGACTAGCGGGGTTACAGATACGCAGTATTTT
-,TRBV18,-,TRBJ2-3,CASSPGQGRDTQYF,TGTGCCAGCTCACCAGGTCAGGGGCGAGATACGCAGTATTTT
TRBD1,TRBV28,-,TRBJ2-1,CASSPGTGYNEQFF,TGTGCCAGCAGTCCTGGGACAGGTTACAATGAGCAGTTCTTC
TRBD2,TRBV9,-,TRBJ2-2,CASSVEGLAVNTGELFF,TGTGCCAGCAGCGTAGAGGGACTAGCGGTGAACACCGGGGAGCTGTTTTTT
TRBD1,TRBV2,-,TRBJ2-1,CASSGQGRNEQFF,TGTGCCAGCAGTGGACAGGGGAGGAATGAGCAGTTCTTC
TRBD1,TRBV19,once,TRBJ2-1,CASSRPAGTGGNEQFF,TGTGCCAGTAGTAGACCAGCCGGGACAGGGGGCAATGAGCAGTTCTTC
-,TRBV30,once,TRBJ1-5,CAWSLQGPEAQHF,TGTGCCTGGAGTTTACAGGGCCCCGAGGCCCAGCATTTT
-,TRBV7-3,-,TRBJ2-1,CASSLSPPDPAGAYNEQFF,TGTGCCAGCAGCTTAAGCCCCCCGGACCCCGCGGGGGCGTACAATGAGCAGTTCTTC
TRBD2,TRBV5-8,once,TRBJ2-1,CASSHGTSGGNEQFF,TGTGCCAGCAGCCACGGGACTAGCGGGGGCAATGAGCAGTTCTTC
TRBD1,TRBV6-5,-,TRBJ1-4,CASSQGQGGEKLFF,TGTGCCAGCAGTCAGGGACAGGGAGGCGAAAAACTGTTTTTT
TRBD1,TRBV27,-,TRBJ1-5,CASSYGTGGQPQHF,TGTGCCAGCAGCTACGGGACAGGGGGTCAGCCCCAGCATTTT
TRBD1,TRBV2,-,TRBJ2-2,CASRWGQGGTGELFF,TGTGCCAGCAGATGGGGACAGGGGGGCACCGGGGAGCTGTTTTTT
-,TRBV19,-,TRBJ1-5,CASRGRDQPQHF,TGTGCCAGCCGCGGGCGGGACCAGCCCCAGCATTTT
TRBD1,TRBV2,-,TRBJ1-3,CASRKPIDRGSGNTIYF,TGTGCCAGCAGGAAACCCATCGACAGGGGGTCTGGAAACACCATATATTTT
-,TRBV6-5,-,TRBJ2-1,CASSYASRGRVDEQFF,TGTGCCAGCAGTTACGCATCCCGAGGGAGAGTGGATGAGCAGTTCTTC
-,TRBV12-5,once,TRBJ1-4,CASGTPSNEKLFF,TGTGCTAGTGGCACACCCAGTAACGAAAAACTGTTTTTT
TRBD1,TRBV29-1,-,TRBJ2-7,CSVASRDSSYEQYF,TGCAGCGTTGCGTCCCGGGACAGCTCCTACGAGCAGTACTTC
TRBD1,TRBV6-5,once,TRBJ1-5,CASKTPGQGYQPQHF,TGTGCCAGCAAGACTCCGGGACAGGGGTATCAGCCCCAGCATTTT